One and the same sample provided the 15 T cell receptor beta chains below, sequenced in a study of graft-versus-host responses after intestinal transplantation. Only in-frame clones appear in the TCRdb table, and some are missing; sequencing was by immunoSEQ multiplex PCR. The table records 60,000 to 75,000 clones, around 89% of them present only once. Antigen specificity for these receptors is unknown. Sequenced here: unstimulated CD8+ T cells sorted from spleen or lymph node cells, sampled before intestinal transplant. These receptors came from a human donor who received an intestinal transplant.

This chain links TRBV28 with TRBJ1-6, with TRBD1 identical over 8 bases. In germline, CDR1 is MDHEN, CDR2 SYDVKM. V shed 4 bases and J 7 bases; nucleotides not matched to a gene: 6. The CDR3 sequence is 15 residues long. As DNA, the CDR3 is TGTGCCAGCAGTTCTCCGGACAGGGCCAATTCACCCCTCCACTTT. It is translated as CASSSPDRANSPLHF.

This chain uses TRBV30 with TRBJ2-3; maybe TRBD1 (5 bases). CDR1 is GTSNPN, CDR2 SVGIG, per germline (reference sequence). The CDR3 is 13 amino acids. V shed 2 bases and J shed 2 bases, with 8 bases lying between them. The CDR3 loop is CAWSIGATDTQYF. The CDR3 DNA is TGTGCCTGGAGTATAGGGGCCACAGATACGCAGTATTTT.

This chain uses TRBV15 with TRBJ2-7; possibly TRBD2 for D (6 bases). Trimming cost V 2 bases and J 3 bases, with 11 bases left between them. This CDR3 is built from 14 residues. Looked up from germline, CDR1 is LNHNV and CDR2 is YYDKDF (reference sequence). In DNA, the CDR3 is TGTGCCACCAGCAGACCTAAGGAGGGCTACGAGCAGTACTTC. Translation gives CATSRPKEGYEQYF.

The chain uses TRBV5-1 and TRBJ2-7; 7 positions agree with TRBD1. V was clipped by 4 bases and J by 3 bases; unmatched bases: 10. CDR1 SGHRS and CDR2 YFSETQ come from the germline V gene. This CDR3 has 15 residues. CDR3 residues: CASSPDRTTLYEQYF. The CDR3 coding sequence is TGCGCCAGCAGCCCGGACAGGACCACCCTCTACGAGCAGTACTTC.

In its sample, this clone was seen a few times. The rearrangement joins TRBV4-1 to TRBJ1-2; 8 nucleotides match TRBD1. The germline gives CDR1 MGHRA, CDR2 YSYEKL. This CDR3 is built from 13 residues. Trimming took 0 bases from V and 12 from J; bases not matched to a gene: 6. DNA of the CDR3: TGCGCCAGCAGCCAAGATGTGGGACAGGCCGACACCTTC. Translation: CASSQDVGQADTF.

The chain uses TRBV13 and TRBJ2-3; 9 nucleotides match TRBD1. J lost 0 bases, V lost 4 bases, and 11 bases had no gene match. The CDR3 extends over 18 amino acids. Germline lookup yields CDR1 PRHDT and CDR2 FYEKMQ (reference sequence). DNA of the CDR3: TGTGCCAGCAGCTCAAGGGGACAGGGAGGATGGAGCACAGATACGCAGTATTTT. Translating gives CASSSRGQGGWSTDTQYF.

The chain links TRBV11-1 to TRBJ2-7; 9 nucleotides line up with TRBD1. The CDR3 is 14 residues long. Germline assignment: CDR1 SGHAT and CDR2 FQDESV (reference sequence). Trimming cost V 1 base and J 6 bases; bases outside gene matches: 4. The CDR3 here is CASSLGTGVSEQYF. The CDR3 DNA reads TGTGCCAGCAGCTTAGGGACAGGGGTGAGCGAGCAGTACTTC.

This chain joins TRBV2 and TRBJ1-5, with 9 positions matching TRBD1. In germline, CDR1 is SNHLY, CDR2 FYNNEI. The CDR3 extends over 19 amino acids. The J segment lost 0 bases and the V segment lost 2 bases, leaving 11 bases of the junction unmatched. The CDR3 DNA reads TGTGCCAGCAGTGAATCCCCGGGACAGGGCCTTTATAGCAATCAGCCCCAGCATTTT. Its translation: CASSESPGQGLYSNQPQHF.

The rearrangement joins TRBV27 to TRBJ1-2; 11 positions agree with TRBD1. The V gene end was trimmed by 6 bases and the J gene end by 0 bases; junction bases not matched to a gene: 12. Germline V gene data show CDR1 as MNHEY and CDR2 as SMNVEV (reference sequence). This CDR3 comprises 18 residues. The CDR3 DNA reads TGTGCCAGCAGCCTGTCCGGACAGGGGGCCACTACTAACTATGGCTACACCTTC. This translates into CASSLSGQGATTNYGYTF.

The chain couples TRBV5-6 to TRBJ2-1; tentative D call: TRBD2 (5 bases). The CDR3 totals 15 residues. V was clipped by 4 bases and J by 4 bases, with 15 bases between them. Germline V gene lookup returns CDR1 SGHDT and CDR2 YYEEEE. CDR3 amino acids: CASSPDSARYNEQFF. The CDR3 DNA reads TGTGCCAGCAGCCCGGACTCGGCCCGGTACAATGAGCAGTTCTTC. Complete variable domain (other parts from reference TRBV5-6 and TRBJ2-1): DAGVTQSPTHLIKTRGQQVTLRCSPKSGHDTVSWYQQALGQGPQFIFQYYEEEERQRGNFPDRFSGHQFPNYSSELNVNALLLGDSALYLCASSPDSARYNEQFFGPGTRLTVL.

The V gene is TRBV6-1, the J gene TRBJ2-7, with a weak D call TRBD1 (6 bases). Looked up from germline, CDR1 is MNHNS and CDR2 is SASEGT. This CDR3 comprises 10 residues. V gave up 10 bases and J gave up 12 bases, with 16 bases separating them. CDR3 DNA sequence: TGTGCCACCTGGGGGCTAGATCCGTACTTC. This encodes CATWGLDPYF.

The gene calls are TRBV9 and TRBJ1-1; TRBD1 agrees at 7 bases. V was pared by 4 bases and J by 7 bases, with 7 bases of the junction left unmatched. Germline lookup yields CDR1 SGDLS and CDR2 YYNGEE. CDR3 length equals 13 residues. DNA for the CDR3: TGTGCCAGCAGCTTAGGGGACAGTTATGAAGCTTTCTTT. Protein sequence: CASSLGDSYEAFF.

The chain couples TRBV2 to TRBJ2-7; 9 nucleotides match TRBD2. The CDR3 is made up of 14 amino acids. Per germline, CDR1 SNHLY and CDR2 FYNNEI. V was pared by 3 bases and J by 5 bases, with 5 bases of the junction left unmatched. The CDR3 protein is CASSEAGGPNEQYF. Written as DNA, the CDR3 is TGTGCCAGCAGTGAGGCGGGGGGGCCAAACGAGCAGTACTTC.

The chain links TRBV27 to TRBJ1-5; a weak D match, TRBD1 (6 bases). The CDR3 loop spans 16 amino acids. Germline V lookup: CDR1 MNHEY, CDR2 SMNVEV (reference sequence). V lost 4 bases and J 4 bases, leaving 17 bases between the germline ends. CDR3 DNA sequence: TGTGCCAGCAGTTCCATCACAGGGAGAAGGAATCAGCCCCAGCATTTT. This gives the protein CASSSITGRRNQPQHF.

This sequence joins TRBV11-2 and TRBJ2-5, with 12 bases that match TRBD1. CDR3 length: 14 amino acids. V lost 5 bases, J lost 9 bases, and 7 bases stayed unmatched. Germline CDR1 reads SGHAT; CDR2 reads FQNNGV. The CDR3 protein is CASSPRGQGAPQYF. As DNA, the CDR3 is TGTGCCAGCAGCCCTCGGGGACAGGGGGCGCCCCAGTACTTC.